These 5 T cell receptor beta chains were all obtained from the same sample, sequenced in a study of CD8+ T cells in alopecia areata. Treatment indicated: oral pan-JAK inhibitor, 5-10 mg twice daily. After isolation, RNA underwent reverse transcription to generate cDNA as the sequencing template. Only in-frame clones appear in the TCRdb table, and some are missing; sequencing was by immunoSEQ multiplex PCR. Here the sample spans about 140,000 clones, 75% to 85% being singletons. Material: CD8+ T cells sorted from blood, obtained at week 4, from a patient treated with tofacitinib. These receptors all stem from a human donor with alopecia areata.

This chain uses TRBV27 with TRBJ2-3; possibly TRBD1 or TRBD2 for D (6 bases each). This CDR3 contains 16 residues. Trimming cost V 1 base and J 1 base, with 12 bases left between them. In germline, CDR1 is MNHEY, CDR2 SMNVEV (reference sequence). CDR3 coding DNA: TGTGCCAGCAGTTTATTTAGGGGGGTTGGCACAGATACGCAGTATTTT. Translation gives CASSLFRGVGTDTQYF.

In regard to this clone: One end of the junction is discordant with germline, which a read error may explain. The chain links TRBV5-6 to TRBJ2-1, with no clear D. The germline V gene encodes CDR1 SGHDT and CDR2 YYEEEE. The CDR3 consists of 16 residues. CDR3 in DNA: TGTGCCAGCAGCTTGAGTCCTACAATGAGCAGTTCAAAATTCATCTTC. The encoded protein is CASSLSPTMSSSKFIF.

The chain recombines TRBV6-5 with TRBJ2-3; D is possibly TRBD1 (6 bases). Germline V gene data show CDR1 as MNHEY and CDR2 as SVGAGI. V dropped 2 bases and J dropped 5 bases, with 14 bases sitting between them. The CDR3 runs 15 residues. The CDR3 DNA follows: TGTGCCAGCAGTTACAGACAGGCAATGGGAGATACGCAGTATTTT. Amino acids: CASSYRQAMGDTQYF.

The chain links TRBV9 to TRBJ2-7, with D perhaps assigned TRBD1 or TRBD2 (5 bases each). Germline lookup yields CDR1 SGDLS and CDR2 YYNGEE. V was cut by 0 bases and J by 0 bases, with 13 bases left in between. This CDR3 is 16 amino acids long. The CDR3, as DNA: TGTGCCAGCAGCGTAGGCGGTGGGGGAAGCTCCTACGAGCAGTACTTC. This codes for CASSVGGGGSSYEQYF.

This chain links TRBV7-9 with TRBJ2-5, with 9 bases that match TRBD1. J gave up 4 bases and V 6 bases, and 15 bases lay outside the gene matches. The length of the CDR3 is 17 residues. Germline V CDR1 and CDR2: SEHNR, FQNEAQ (reference sequence). As DNA, the CDR3 is TGTGCCAGCAGTATAAATTCCCTTGTACAGGGGGCAGAGACCCAGTACTTC. This codes for CASSINSLVQGAETQYF.